This T cell receptor (beta chain) was profiled in a study of blood T cells in healthy people across ages. Whole-study findings and limits: It was held that diversity estimates obtained from one million T cells represented underestimates.

Germline CDR1 MDHEN, CDR2 SYDVKM. This CDR3 contains 16 residues. V shed 2 bases and J shed 2 bases, with 16 bases lying between them. In its sample, this clonotype was seen many times. The antigen is unknown. Together with a sample-barcoded 5' primer, a J-beta primer mix was included in a second PCR lasting roughly 6 to 12 cycles. TCRdb reprocessed the 5' RACE reads via MiXCR and lists one record per CDR3 protein. The sample includes around 900,000 distinct CDR3 sequences, around 28% of them seen just once. RNA extraction gave at least 5 micrograms of total RNA per sample. The sample taken for sequencing was blood. This chain joins TRBV28 and TRBJ2-7; D is perhaps TRBD1 (6 bases). This clonotype was obtained from a woman of 80 years or more in good health. The DNA for the CDR3 is TGTGCCAGCAGTTTAATCGGACAGATTAGGCCCTACGAGCAGTACTTC. Translated: CASSLIGQIRPYEQYF.